The rows below give T cell receptor beta chains drawn from one sample of a study of OX40 agonist ivuxolimab in advanced cancers. Clones were sequenced by immunoSEQ multiplex PCR, and TCRdb holds only the in-frame ones, with some missing. The sample shows about 21,000 clones, about 85% of them seen only once. Sequenced material: CD4+ or CD8+ T cells sorted from blood, taken in a trial of the OX40 agonist ivuxolimab. Source of these receptors: an adult with an advanced solid tumor such as melanoma, head and neck, liver or kidney cancer. Both conserved end residues are part of each CDR3. A D gene is named only where the DNA matches it firmly. Expanded clones get a size class; other rows say once, few or many, or leave the size out.

d_gene	abundance	v_gene	len	j_gene	CDR3nt	CDR3aa
TRBD1	many	TRBV11-2	15	TRBJ1-4	TGTGCCAGCAGCCTGGGGACAGGCCTTAATGAAAAACTGTTTTTT	CASSLGTGLNEKLFF
NA	NA	TRBV10-3	12	TRBJ2-7	TGTGCCATCAGTGGCGACGCGGTAGTGCAGTACTTC	CAISGDAVVQYF
TRBD1	NA	TRBV6-4	14	TRBJ2-1	TGTGCCAGCAGTCCCGGGACAGGCTACAATGAGCAGTTCTTC	CASSPGTGYNEQFF
NA	NA	TRBV2	15	TRBJ2-7	TGTGCCAGCAGTGTGAAACGACAGCCACACTACGAGCAGTACTTC	CASSVKRQPHYEQYF
NA	NA	TRBV27	14	TRBJ2-7	TGTGCCAGCAGTATCTTGGGGCAGGGTGTACAGCAGTACTTC	CASSILGQGVQQYF
NA	NA	TRBV4-2	15	TRBJ2-2	TGTGCCAGCAGCCAACACAGGGACTTAGCCGGGGAGCTGTTTTTT	CASSQHRDLAGELFF
NA	NA	TRBV11-2	17	TRBJ2-5	TGTGCCAGCAGCTCGATACGCCACGGAGCGGATCAAGAGACCCAGTACTTC	CASSSIRHGADQETQYF
TRBD1	NA	TRBV6-1	15	TRBJ2-1	TGTGCCAGCAGTGATCCCGGGACAGTTTACAATGAGCAGTTCTTC	CASSDPGTVYNEQFF
NA	NA	TRBV30	14	TRBJ1-5	TGTGCCTGGGGGGGCCGGGGGGGCAATCAGCCCCAGCATTTT	CAWGGRGGNQPQHF
NA	NA	TRBV27	15	TRBJ2-1	TGTGCCAGCAGTTTAGTTCCCCCCACACACAATGAGCAGTTCTTC	CASSLVPPTHNEQFF
TRBD1	once	TRBV6-5	14	TRBJ2-7	TGTGCCAGCAGTTACTCCGGGACAGGGGATGAGCAGTACTTC	CASSYSGTGDEQYF
TRBD1	NA	TRBV5-4	16	TRBJ1-6	TGTGCCAGCAGCGCAGGGACAGGGGGAAGGAATTCACCCCTCCACTTT	CASSAGTGGRNSPLHF
NA	NA	TRBV5-5	14	TRBJ2-5	TGTGCCAGCAGCTTGCGCAGGGGTGATGAGACCCAGTACTTC	CASSLRRGDETQYF
NA	few	TRBV2	11	TRBJ1-1	TGTGCCAGGAGAAAAGGCACTGAAGCTTTCTTT	CARRKGTEAFF
TRBD1	NA	TRBV27	15	TRBJ2-7	TGTGCCAGCAGTTCGCGGACAGGACTGACCTACGAGCAGTACTTC	CASSSRTGLTYEQYF
NA	NA	TRBV9	15	TRBJ1-1	TGTGCCAGCAGCGTAGATGGGGGGCAGAACACTGAAGCTTTCTTT	CASSVDGGQNTEAFF
TRBD1	NA	TRBV28	16	TRBJ1-2	TGTGCCAGCAGTCCCCGGATGGGGGGACAGGGCTATGGCTACACCTTC	CASSPRMGGQGYGYTF
TRBD2	NA	TRBV7-9	17	TRBJ2-3	TGTGCCAGCAGCTTAGCCGGGCTAGCGGGGTCCAACGATACGCAGTATTTT	CASSLAGLAGSNDTQYF
TRBD2	NA	TRBV6-4	18	TRBJ2-2	TGTGCCAGCAGTGGAGAGAGAACTAGCGGGACGGGTACCGGGGAGCTGTTTTTT	CASSGERTSGTGTGELFF
NA	NA	TRBV15	20	TRBJ2-1	TGTGCCACCAGCATTAACCCAGGGGAGGCAGGGGCCAAATTGTGGAATGAGCAGTTCTTC	CATSINPGEAGAKLWNEQFF
TRBD2	NA	TRBV28	19	TRBJ2-5	TGTGCCAGCAGTGGCCTGGGGAGCGGGGGGCCCCTCGTGCAAGAGACCCAGTACTTC	CASSGLGSGGPLVQETQYF
NA	NA	TRBV7-8	12	TRBJ2-1	TGTGCCAGCAGCTTAGCGAGCCGTGAGCAGTTCTTC	CASSLASREQFF
NA	NA	TRBV2	13	TRBJ1-5	TGTGCCAGCAAGGCCTTTAGCAATCAGCCCCAGCATTTT	CASKAFSNQPQHF
NA	NA	TRBV19	15	TRBJ2-3	TGTGCCAGTAGTATATCCTCCACAGGGACAGATACGCAGTATTTT	CASSISSTGTDTQYF
NA	NA	TRBV2	16	TRBJ2-7	TGTGCCAGCAGTGAAGTAGTAGGAATAAGCTCCTACGAGCAGTACTTC	CASSEVVGISSYEQYF
TRBD1	once	TRBV5-6	15	TRBJ2-7	TGTGCCAGCACCTGGGACGGACAGGGGAGACACGAGCAGTACTTC	CASTWDGQGRHEQYF
NA	NA	TRBV11-2	14	TRBJ1-2	TGTGCCAGCAGCTTAGGGGCAGGGGACTATGGCTACACCTTC	CASSLGAGDYGYTF
NA	NA	TRBV25-1	11	TRBJ1-2	TGTGCCAGCAGTACGTGGAACGGCTACACCTTC	CASSTWNGYTF
TRBD2	once	TRBV2	17	TRBJ2-5	TGTGCCAGCAGTGAAGGGTTTAGCGGGGGGGCCTCAGAGACCCAGTACTTC	CASSEGFSGGASETQYF
TRBD1	NA	TRBV27	16	TRBJ2-3	TGTGCCAGCAGTGATCCGGGACAGGGGCCTTGGGATACGCAGTATTTT	CASSDPGQGPWDTQYF
TRBD1	NA	TRBV27	15	TRBJ1-2	TGTGCCAGCAGTCGGACAGGGGAGTATAACTATGGCTACACCTTC	CASSRTGEYNYGYTF
NA	NA	TRBV4-2	16	TRBJ1-5	TGTGCCAGCAGCCAAGAATCCGGGGTTAGCAATCAGCCCCAGCATTTT	CASSQESGVSNQPQHF
NA	NA	TRBV6-6	13	TRBJ2-2	TGTGCCACCCTCCCAGGGCTGACCGGGGAGCTGTTTTTT	CATLPGLTGELFF
NA	NA	TRBV5-5	14	TRBJ1-5	TGTGCCAGCAGCTTCGAGGGGAATCCTCAGCCCCAGCATTTT	CASSFEGNPQPQHF
TRBD1	NA	TRBV29-1	13	TRBJ2-7	TGCAGCGTTGATTCAGGACAGGATTACGAGCAGTACTTC	CSVDSGQDYEQYF
NA	NA	TRBV6-1	13	TRBJ1-1	TGTGCCACCTGGGAAGGGCTGAACACTGAAGCTTTCTTT	CATWEGLNTEAFF
NA	NA	TRBV11-1	12	TRBJ1-2	TGTGCCAGCGGCGACAGTAACTATGGCTACACCTTC	CASGDSNYGYTF
NA	NA	TRBV6-5	14	TRBJ2-7	TGTGCCAGCAACACAGTGGGGTCCTCCTACGAGCAGTACTTC	CASNTVGSSYEQYF
NA	NA	TRBV28	14	TRBJ1-1	TGTGCCAGCAGTTTAATGATAGGGAACACTGAAGCTTTCTTT	CASSLMIGNTEAFF
NA	many	TRBV2	14	TRBJ2-5	TGTGCCAGCGGGAGCCTGGGGCAACAAGAGACCCAGTACTTC	CASGSLGQQETQYF
TRBD2	NA	TRBV5-1	14	TRBJ2-7	TGCGCCAGCAGCTTGGACGGGGGGGAGTACGAGCAGTACTTC	CASSLDGGEYEQYF
NA	NA	TRBV27	13	TRBJ1-5	TGTGCCAGCGGTTTAGCGGACAATCAGCCCCAGCATTTT	CASGLADNQPQHF
NA	NA	TRBV10-3	15	TRBJ1-1	TGTGCCATCAGCGGTAGTACAACTCTGAACACTGAAGCTTTCTTT	CAISGSTTLNTEAFF
NA	NA	TRBV7-6	14	TRBJ2-3	TGTGCCAGCAGCTGGACGGCTAGCACAGATACGCAGTATTTT	CASSWTASTDTQYF
NA	NA	TRBV5-6	17	TRBJ2-3	TGTGCCAGCAGCGGATCCGGGACCCCGCTCAACACAGATACGCAGTATTTT	CASSGSGTPLNTDTQYF
TRBD1	few	TRBV7-8	15	TRBJ2-7	TGTGCCAGCAGCAACAGACAGGGTCCCTCGGGGGAGCAGTACTTC	CASSNRQGPSGEQYF
TRBD1	NA	TRBV7-9	14	TRBJ1-2	TGTGCCAGCAGCCCCCCGGACAGGGAGTATGGCTACACCTTC	CASSPPDREYGYTF
TRBD2	once	TRBV18	18	TRBJ2-5	TGTGCCAGCGGCATCACCCCCTTTAGCGGGGGGAACCAAGAGACCCAGTACTTC	CASGITPFSGGNQETQYF
NA	once	TRBV6-6	14	TRBJ1-2	TGTGCCAGCAGTGGGGGCACGGCTAACTATGGCTACACCTTC	CASSGGTANYGYTF
TRBD2	NA	TRBV2	15	TRBJ2-5	TGTGCCAGCAGTGAAGCTAGGACTAGCCAAGAGACCCAGTACTTC	CASSEARTSQETQYF
TRBD2	few	TRBV11-2	13	TRBJ2-2	TGTGCCAGCAGGGGAGCGGGGCCCGGGGAGCTGTTTTTT	CASRGAGPGELFF
NA	NA	TRBV9	12	TRBJ2-2	TGTGCCAGCAACGTAAACACCGGGGAGCTGTTTTTT	CASNVNTGELFF
TRBD1	NA	TRBV10-1	13	TRBJ2-7	TGCGCCAGCAGTGAGACGACAGGGGGCGAGCAGTACTTC	CASSETTGGEQYF
NA	NA	TRBV6-5	13	TRBJ1-4	TGTGCCAGCAGTTATGGGCGCCCTGAAAAACTGTTTTTT	CASSYGRPEKLFF
NA	NA	TRBV27	15	TRBJ2-3	TGTGCCAGCAGTTTAATGGCTAGTGGAGCAGATACGCAGTATTTT	CASSLMASGADTQYF
TRBD1	NA	TRBV7-6	17	TRBJ2-4	TGTGCCAGCAGCTTACCGGACAGGGGACAAGCCAAAAACATTCAGTACTTC	CASSLPDRGQAKNIQYF
NA	NA	TRBV29-1	12	TRBJ2-7	TGCAGCGTTGAGGGCCAGGGCTACGAGCAGTACTTC	CSVEGQGYEQYF
NA	NA	TRBV7-2	14	TRBJ2-7	TGTGCCAGCAGCTCGCCCGGCCGCTCCTACGAGCAGTACTTC	CASSSPGRSYEQYF
TRBD1	NA	TRBV19	14	TRBJ1-2	TGTGCCAGTACCCTATCGGGACAGGGGCATGGCTACACCTTC	CASTLSGQGHGYTF